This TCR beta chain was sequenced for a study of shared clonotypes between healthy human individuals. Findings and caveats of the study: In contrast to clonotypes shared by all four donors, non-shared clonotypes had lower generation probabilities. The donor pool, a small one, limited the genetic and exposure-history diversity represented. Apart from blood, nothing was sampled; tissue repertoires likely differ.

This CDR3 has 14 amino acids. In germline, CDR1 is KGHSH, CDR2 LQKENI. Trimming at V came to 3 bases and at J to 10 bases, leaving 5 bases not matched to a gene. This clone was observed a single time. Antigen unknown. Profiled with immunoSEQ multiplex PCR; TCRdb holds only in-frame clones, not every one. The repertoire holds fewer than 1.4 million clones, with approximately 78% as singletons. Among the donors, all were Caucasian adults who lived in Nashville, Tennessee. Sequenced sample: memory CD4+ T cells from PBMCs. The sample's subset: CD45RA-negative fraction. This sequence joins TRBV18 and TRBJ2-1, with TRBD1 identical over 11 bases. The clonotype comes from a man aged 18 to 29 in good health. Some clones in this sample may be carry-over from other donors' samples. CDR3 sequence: CASSPGQGAREQFF. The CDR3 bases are TGTGCCAGCTCACCTGGACAGGGGGCACGGGAGCAGTTCTTC. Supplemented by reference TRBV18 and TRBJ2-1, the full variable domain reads NAGVMQNPRHLVRRRGQEARLRCSPMKGHSHVYWYRQLPEEGLKFMVYLQKENIIDESGMPKERFSAEFPKEGPSILRIQQVVRGDSAAYFCASSPGQGAREQFFGPGTRLTVL.